These 3 T cell receptor beta chains were sequenced from one sample in a study of beta chain features in type 1 diabetes. Of the isolated RNA, all was reverse transcribed, and so the sequenced material was expressed TCRB transcripts. TCRdb's copy holds only in-frame clones and misses some; the assay was immunoSEQ multiplex PCR. The sample includes some 700,000 clones, around an eighth of them seen just once. These receptors' targets are unknown. Study outcomes and limitations: All four CD4+ subsets of Type 1 diabetes patients contained TCRB CDR3s that were moderately but significantly shorter.

The specimen sequenced was naive CD4+ T cells from blood. Receptors originate from a man aged 18 to 29 with type 1 diabetes.

A remark on this clone: Other DNA variants within this sample encode the same CDR3. The CDR3 loop reads CAWSISGNTIYF. The CDR3 region has the DNA TGTGCCTGGAGTATCTCTGGAAACACCATATATTTT. The V gene is TRBV30, the J gene TRBJ1-3; D gene uncertain. The V end was cut by 2 bases, the J end by 0 bases, with 2 bases between. Germline CDR1 and CDR2: GTSNPN and SVGIG (reference sequence). There are 12 residues in the CDR3.

The chain has TRBV10-3 and TRBJ1-2; the match to TRBD1 covers 7 bases. Germline V gene lookup returns CDR1 ENHRY and CDR2 SYGVKD. The CDR3 sequence is 13 residues long. V dropped 0 bases and J dropped 9; count of bases not matched to a gene: 4. The CDR3 DNA is TGTGCCATCAGTGAGTCGACAGGGCAGAGCTACACCTTC. Translating it yields CAISESTGQSYTF.

V usage is TRBV5-4 and J usage is TRBJ1-5; no firm D call. V lost 0 bases and J 7 bases, leaving 11 bases between the germline ends. Germline V gene data show CDR1 as SGHNT and CDR2 as YYREEE (reference sequence). The CDR3 consists of 14 residues. The CDR3 DNA reads TGTGCCAGCAGCTTGGGTCAGTACGGGCAGCCCCAGCATTTT. Translating it yields CASSLGQYGQPQHF.